A selection of T cell receptor beta chains follows, all from one sample in a study of blood T cell repertoires in COVID-19. Sequencing used immunoSEQ multiplex PCR; TCRdb keeps in-frame clones, though not all of them. The sample lists approximately 170,000 clones, approximately 80% occurring once. The specimen was peripheral blood. These TCRs come from a woman older than 75 with COVID-19, enrolled during active disease. The CDR3 runs from the conserved cysteine through the conserved F or W. The order of the fields is clone size, V gene, CDR3 protein. Where a row states a size, it is once, few, many or the class of an expanded clone; other rows omit it.

size: .; V: TRBV7-8; CDR3: CASSPRELSSTDTQYF
size: .; V: TRBV12-3/TRBV12-4; CDR3: CASRPDSYNEQFF
size: .; V: TRBV6-5; CDR3: CASSLPGRQGTEAFF
size: .; V: TRBV6-1; CDR3: CASSVDRVDFGQGVHQPQHF
size: once; V: TRBV6-5; CDR3: CASRGTGEYPQHF
size: few; V: TRBV27; CDR3: CASSSRFRPSGGYGYTF
size: .; V: TRBV7-9; CDR3: CASTILAGSSGANVLTF
size: once; V: TRBV10-1; CDR3: CAFRAKEGFVGVMNTEAFF
size: .; V: TRBV25-1; CDR3: CASSQAGAYEQYF
size: .; V: TRBV14; CDR3: CASSQAEGLEQYF
size: .; V: TRBV5-1; CDR3: CASAERGGTEAFF
size: .; V: TRBV18; CDR3: CASSPAAGGSSVYEQYF
size: .; V: TRBV20-1; CDR3: CSASIAGAGETQYF
size: once; V: TRBV5-1; CDR3: CASSWEDRGRFFSNQPQHF
size: .; V: TRBV28; CDR3: CASRKSAPRSIYGYTF
size: .; V: TRBV4-1; CDR3: CASSQVMIKRQPQHF
size: .; V: TRBV6-6; CDR3: CASSLWGGRDGPQHF
size: .; V: TRBV30; CDR3: CAWDPGLAYRETQYF
size: .; V: TRBV6-6; CDR3: CASSYDNFYTF
size: .; V: TRBV9; CDR3: CASSVDQGEETQYF
size: .; V: TRBV4-2; CDR3: CASSQELAGAIDTQYF
size: .; V: TRBV3-1/TRBV3-2; CDR3: CASSQEGRASGRGEQFF
size: .; V: TRBV5-6; CDR3: CASSYNRGRGYGYTF
size: .; V: TRBV9; CDR3: CASTQQGQDYGYTF
size: .; V: TRBV15; CDR3: CATSRDLNSANTGELFF
size: .; V: TRBV3-1/TRBV3-2; CDR3: CASSQGPGNRGSTEAFF
size: once; V: TRBV7-8; CDR3: CASSSYTAGANVLTF
size: .; V: TRBV15; CDR3: CATSEQTGVGEQYF
size: .; V: TRBV3-1/TRBV3-2; CDR3: CASSHGQANQPQHF
size: .; V: TRBV6-5; CDR3: CASSYSGQGSWGYTF
size: .; V: TRBV5-6; CDR3: CASSWGVSAFF
size: .; V: TRBV7-8; CDR3: CASSLAAKDTEAFF
size: .; V: TRBV28; CDR3: CASSLPDRGGYTF
size: .; V: TRBV9; CDR3: CASSPDGGKSPLHF
size: .; V: TRBV5-1; CDR3: CASSLAGDIQYF
size: .; V: TRBV9; CDR3: CASSVGGSGGNTIYF
size: .; V: TRBV5-1; CDR3: CASSLRQRFGKLFF
size: .; V: TRBV5-1; CDR3: CASSLDFSGGSGNTIYF
size: once; V: TRBV6-6; CDR3: CASLGHRNTEAFF
size: .; V: TRBV28; CDR3: CASSPGLAGTDTQYF
size: once; V: TRBV29-1; CDR3: CSVQGANNQPQHF
size: .; V: TRBV7-6; CDR3: CASSARGASGSSYNEQFF
size: .; V: TRBV27; CDR3: CASSRLAGAESYEQYF
size: .; V: TRBV5-1; CDR3: CASRGQGASDTQYF
size: .; V: TRBV27; CDR3: CASSPGTGGARSNSPLHF
size: .; V: TRBV5-1; CDR3: CASSLDGLNTEAFF
size: few; V: TRBV7-9; CDR3: CASSPQGGNYGYTF
size: few; V: TRBV3-1/TRBV3-2; CDR3: CASSETPQTAYEQYF
size: .; V: TRBV5-1; CDR3: CASSLVQGADSPLHF
size: .; V: TRBV2; CDR3: CASSGDRLKLFF
size: .; V: TRBV14; CDR3: CASSQAGGNNSPLHF
size: .; V: TRBV27; CDR3: CASSLFWPSGGGGKDEQFF